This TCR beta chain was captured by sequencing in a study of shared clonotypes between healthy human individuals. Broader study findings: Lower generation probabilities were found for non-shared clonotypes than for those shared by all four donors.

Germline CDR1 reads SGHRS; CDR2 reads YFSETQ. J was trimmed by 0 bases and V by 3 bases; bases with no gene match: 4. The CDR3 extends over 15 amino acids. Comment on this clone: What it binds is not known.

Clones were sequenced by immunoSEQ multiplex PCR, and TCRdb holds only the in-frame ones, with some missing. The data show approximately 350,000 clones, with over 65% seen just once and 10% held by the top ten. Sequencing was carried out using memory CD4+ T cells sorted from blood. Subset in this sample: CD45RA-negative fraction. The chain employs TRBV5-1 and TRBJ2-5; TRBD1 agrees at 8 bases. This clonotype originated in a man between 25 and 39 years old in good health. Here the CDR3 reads CASSSYRGYQETQYF. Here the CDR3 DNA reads TGCGCCAGCAGCTCGTACAGGGGGTACCAAGAGACCCAGTACTTC.